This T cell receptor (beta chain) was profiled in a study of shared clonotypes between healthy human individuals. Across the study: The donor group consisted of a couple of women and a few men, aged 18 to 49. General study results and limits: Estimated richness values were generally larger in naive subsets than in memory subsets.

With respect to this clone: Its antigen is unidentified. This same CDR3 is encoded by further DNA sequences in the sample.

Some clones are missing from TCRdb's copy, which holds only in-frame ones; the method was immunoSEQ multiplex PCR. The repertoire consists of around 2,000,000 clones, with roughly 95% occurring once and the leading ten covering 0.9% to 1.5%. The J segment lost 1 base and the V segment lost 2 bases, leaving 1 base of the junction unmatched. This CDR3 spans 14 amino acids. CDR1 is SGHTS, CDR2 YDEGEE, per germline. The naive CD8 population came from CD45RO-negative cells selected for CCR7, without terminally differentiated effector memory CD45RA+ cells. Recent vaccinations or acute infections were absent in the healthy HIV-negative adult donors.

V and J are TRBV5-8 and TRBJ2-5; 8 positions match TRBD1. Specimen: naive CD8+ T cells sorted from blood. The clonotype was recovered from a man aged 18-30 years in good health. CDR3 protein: CASSLGQGQETQYF. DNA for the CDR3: TGTGCCAGCAGCTTAGGACAGGGCCAAGAGACCCAGTACTTC.